This TCR beta chain comes out of a study of PD-L1 blockade in urothelial cancer. Clones were read by immunoSEQ multiplex PCR, and TCRdb kept only the in-frame ones, dropping some. The data show around 130,000 clones, with about 88% seen just once and roughly 3.5% held by the top ten. Remarks on this clone: The antigen is undetermined.

Study outcomes and limitations: Patients who had durable benefit saw their tumor-associated blood clones expand more at 3 weeks.

CDR3 size: 12 residues. Per the germline V gene, CDR1 is GTSNPN and CDR2 is SVGIG (reference sequence). With 5 bases removed from V and 4 bases from J, the gap between germline ends came to 12 bases. Indicated time point: pretreatment peripheral blood. Urothelial carcinoma in patients was locally advanced or metastatic. The receptor's source is a man aged 45-65 years with urothelial cancer. Sequenced material: PBMCs, taken around atezolizumab (anti-PD-L1) treatment. The rearrangement links TRBV30 to TRBJ2-7; TRBD1 is a possible D gene (5 bases). CDR3 DNA: TGTGCCTGGGAGGCAGGGATGTACGAGCAGTACTTC. Amino acid sequence: CAWEAGMYEQYF.